These T cell receptor beta chains were read from a single sample in a study of T-cell reconstitution after alpha-beta-depleted transplantation in children. Via MiXCR, TCRdb re-called the PCR reads, giving one row per CDR3 protein. The sample lists about 440,000 distinct CDR3 sequences, over 40% occurring once. This sample comprised PBMCs, obtained before TCRalphabeta/CD19-depleted stem cell transplant. These receptors came from a girl between 2 and 10 years old with aplastic anemia, due to receive a stem cell transplant. Both conserved end residues are part of each CDR3. D genes are given only for firm matches. Clone size is shown for a subset of rows, as once, few, many or a class of expanded clone.

j_call | clone_size | v_call | d_call | cdr3_nt | cdr3_aa
TRBJ2-5 | . | TRBV7-2 | . | TGTGCCAGCAGCTGGGGCGGCGTTAGCGAGACCCAGTACTTC | CASSWGGVSETQYF
TRBJ2-3 | many | TRBV28 | . | TGTGCCAGCAGTTTATCCGCCTACTACTCGCGCACAGATACGCAGTATTTT | CASSLSAYYSRTDTQYF
TRBJ2-1 | . | TRBV6-5 | . | TGTGCCAGCAGTTCCCGGGTCGAGCAGTTCTTC | CASSSRVEQFF
TRBJ1-1 | many | TRBV18 | TRBD1 | TGTGCCAGCTCACCCGGACAGGGGGCGAACACTGAAGCTTTCTTT | CASSPGQGANTEAFF
TRBJ2-7 | . | TRBV29-1 | . | TGCAGCGTTGGGGGGGGCCTGAACGAGCAGTACTTC | CSVGGGLNEQYF
TRBJ1-6 | . | TRBV20-1 | TRBD1 | TGCAGTGCTAGAGGTGACAGGGTTTCACCCCTCCACTTT | CSARGDRVSPLHF
TRBJ2-2 | many | TRBV5-1 | . | TGCGCCAGCAGTCGCGAACCGGGACTCACGTTGGACACCGGGGAGCTGTTTTTT | CASSREPGLTLDTGELFF
TRBJ1-1 | few | TRBV5-5 | . | TGTGCCAGCAGCTTGGTGGCTTTGGAAAGGAACACTGAAGCTTTCTTT | CASSLVALERNTEAFF
TRBJ2-1 | . | TRBV6-6 | . | TGTGCCAGCAGGTCGAGCGAGAATGAGCAGTTCTTC | CASRSSENEQFF
TRBJ2-3 | once | TRBV7-9 | TRBD1 | TGTGCCAGCAGACCCAAACCCGGGACAGGGGGCCAAGATACGCAGTATTTT | CASRPKPGTGGQDTQYF
TRBJ2-5 | . | TRBV15 | . | TGTGCCACCAGCAGAGATCACAGGACACAAGAGACCCAGTACTTC | CATSRDHRTQETQYF
TRBJ2-7 | medium-sized | TRBV5-1 | . | TGCGCCAGCAGCTCCGCGGGACGGATCTACGAGCAGTACTTC | CASSSAGRIYEQYF
TRBJ1-4 | many | TRBV5-6 | TRBD1 | TGTGCCAGCAGCTTGACAGGGGGCGAAAAACTGTTTTTT | CASSLTGGEKLFF